Sequencing of this T cell receptor beta chain was carried out in a study of PD-1 blockade in classical Hodgkin lymphoma. All patients experienced relapse after autologous stem cell transplantation, and brentuximab vedotin exposure was variable. The protocol was immunoSEQ multiplex PCR, while the TCRdb copy is restricted to in-frame clones and leaves out a portion. The data hold 90,000 to 100,000 clones, with 80% to 95% observed a single time. The sample was peripheral blood mononuclear cells (PBMCs), taken at baseline. The TCR comes from a human donor with classical Hodgkin lymphoma.

This CDR3 is CASSITGLAGEQFF. The CDR3 DNA follows: TGTGCCAGTAGTATAACCGGGCTAGCAGGTGAGCAGTTCTTC. The V and J genes are TRBV19 and TRBJ2-1; tentatively, D is TRBD2 (5 bases). The ends were cut back, 2 bases at V and 9 bases at J, with 14 bases in the middle. The germline CDR1 and CDR2 sequences are LNHDA and SQIVND (reference sequence). This CDR3 region has 14 residues.